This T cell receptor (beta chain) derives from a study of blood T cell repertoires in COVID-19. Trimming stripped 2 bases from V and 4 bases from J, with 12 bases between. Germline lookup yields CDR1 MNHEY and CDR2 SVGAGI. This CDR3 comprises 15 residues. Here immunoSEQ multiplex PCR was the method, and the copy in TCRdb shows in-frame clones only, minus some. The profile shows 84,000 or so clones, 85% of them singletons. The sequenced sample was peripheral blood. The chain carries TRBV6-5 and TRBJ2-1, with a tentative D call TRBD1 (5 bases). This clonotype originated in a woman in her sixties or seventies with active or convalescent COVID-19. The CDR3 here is CASSYSLQEYNEQFF. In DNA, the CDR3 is TGTGCCAGCAGTTACAGTTTACAGGAATACAATGAGCAGTTCTTC.